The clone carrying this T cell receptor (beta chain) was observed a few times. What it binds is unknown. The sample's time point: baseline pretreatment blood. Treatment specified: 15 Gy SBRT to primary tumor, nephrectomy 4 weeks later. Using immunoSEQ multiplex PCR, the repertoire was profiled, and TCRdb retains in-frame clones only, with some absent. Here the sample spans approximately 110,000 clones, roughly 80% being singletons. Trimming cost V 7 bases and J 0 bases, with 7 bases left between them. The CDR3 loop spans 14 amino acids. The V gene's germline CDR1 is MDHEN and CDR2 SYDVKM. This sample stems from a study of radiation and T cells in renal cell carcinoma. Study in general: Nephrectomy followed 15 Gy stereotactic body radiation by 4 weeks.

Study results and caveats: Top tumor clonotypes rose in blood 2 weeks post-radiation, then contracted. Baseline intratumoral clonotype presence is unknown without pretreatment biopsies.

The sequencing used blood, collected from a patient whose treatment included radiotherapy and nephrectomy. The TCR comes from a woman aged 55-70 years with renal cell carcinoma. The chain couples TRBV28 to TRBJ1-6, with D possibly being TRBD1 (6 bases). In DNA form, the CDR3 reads TGTGCCAGCATGGACAGCTCCTATAATTCACCCCTCCACTTT. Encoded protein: CASMDSSYNSPLHF.